Following are 23 T cell receptor beta chains from one sample sequenced in a study of cytomegalovirus exposure and HLA in healthy donors. 13 Jbeta primers and 60 Vbeta primers were used for the PCR. Sequencing was performed with immunoSEQ multiplex PCR; in TCRdb, only in-frame clones are kept and a portion is missing. The profile shows some 200,000 clones, roughly 84% of them singletons. Material for sequencing was PBMCs. The receptors shown here come from a woman between 45 and 60 years old in good health and CMV-seropositive.

The table lists this clone with a few counts. The chain has TRBV6-1 and TRBJ1-5; 7 bases agree with TRBD1. J lost 6 bases, V lost 6 bases, and 5 bases had no gene match. Germline V gives CDR1 MNHNS, CDR2 SASEGT. This CDR3 contains 13 residues. The CDR3: CASSPTGIQPQHF. CDR3 bases: TGTGCCAGCAGCCCGACAGGGATTCAGCCCCAGCATTTT.

The chain carries TRBV28 and TRBJ1-6; D is unresolved. Germline values: CDR1 MDHEN, CDR2 SYDVKM. This CDR3 is built from 16 residues. The V gene lost 2 bases and the J gene lost 10 bases, with 18 bases spanning the gap. CDR3 sequence: CASSLVFDMAQSPLHF. CDR3 bases: TGTGCCAGCAGTTTAGTTTTTGACATGGCACAGTCACCCCTCCACTTT. Looking up the rest from reference TRBV28 and TRBJ1-6 gives the full variable domain: DVKVTQSSRYLVKRTGEKVFLECVQDMDHENMFWYRQDPGLGLRLIYFSYDVKMKEKGDIPEGYSVSREKKERFSLILESASTNQTSMYLCASSLVFDMAQSPLHFGNGTRLTVT.

This chain uses TRBV5-6 with TRBJ1-2, with D unresolved. Trimming stripped 0 bases from V and 4 bases from J, with 7 bases between. Germline CDR1 and CDR2: SGHDT and YYEEEE. This CDR3 is 13 amino acids long. The CDR3 nucleotides read TGTGCCAGCAGCTTGGACAGCTCCTATGGCTACACCTTC. It codes for CASSLDSSYGYTF. Filled out from reference TRBV5-6 and TRBJ1-2, the complete variable domain reads DAGVTQSPTHLIKTRGQQVTLRCSPKSGHDTVSWYQQALGQGPQFIFQYYEEEERQRGNFPDRFSGHQFPNYSSELNVNALLLGDSALYLCASSLDSSYGYTFGSGTRLTVV.

The chain couples TRBV5-1 to TRBJ2-3; tentative D call: TRBD1 (7 bases). V lost 4 bases to trimming and J lost 6 bases, with 24 bases between them. CDR1 is SGHRS and CDR2 is YFSETQ in the germline V gene. CDR3 length equals 17 residues. For the CDR3, the DNA is TGCGCCAGCAGCCGACAGGGACCCGCGGCGGGATTCGATACGCAGTATTTT. Protein: CASSRQGPAAGFDTQYF.

This sequence joins TRBV7-9 and TRBJ2-5, with TRBD1 matching over 11 bases. The trim removed 1 base at V and 5 bases at J, leaving 3 bases unmatched. CDR3 length: 15 residues. The germline V gene has CDR1 SEHNR and CDR2 FQNEAQ (reference sequence). Here the CDR3 DNA reads TGTGCCAGCAGCTTAGGGACAGGGGGCCTTGAGACCCAGTACTTC. Its translation is CASSLGTGGLETQYF.

This sequence joins TRBV5-1 and TRBJ2-7; TRBD1 agrees at 9 bases. Trimming cost V 5 bases and J 2 bases; bases outside gene matches: 5. This CDR3 is 14 amino acids long. Germline loops: CDR1 SGHRS, CDR2 YFSETQ. CDR3 in DNA: TGCGCCAGCAGATTAACAGGGGGCCCCTACGAGCAGTACTTC. Protein: CASRLTGGPYEQYF. Complete variable domain (other parts from reference TRBV5-1 and TRBJ2-7): KAGVTQTPRYLIKTRGQQVTLSCSPISGHRSVSWYQQTPGQGLQFLFEYFSETQRNKGNFPGRFSGRQFSNSRSEMNVSTLELGDSALYLCASRLTGGPYEQYFGPGTRLTVT.

V usage is TRBV28 and J usage is TRBJ1-2; TRBD1 might be the D (5 bases). The CDR3 is made up of 14 amino acids. The germline CDR1 and CDR2 sequences are MDHEN and SYDVKM. The V gene lost 4 bases and the J gene lost 6 bases, with 15 bases spanning the gap. The CDR3 spells CASSSHRGVNGYTF. CDR3 sequence (DNA): TGTGCCAGCAGTTCCCACCGGGGGGTAAATGGCTACACCTTC.

Note on this clone: At one end the junction does not follow the germline gene, possibly because of a read error. J is TRBJ2-7 and V is TRBV7-9, with TRBD1 matching 11 bases. This CDR3 comprises 14 residues. Germline-derived CDR1 and CDR2 are SEHNR and FQNEAQ (reference sequence). The CDR3 reads CSSSSRTGGGEQYF. CDR3 sequence (DNA): TGTTCCAGCAGCTCCAGGACAGGGGGCGGTGAGCAGTACTTC. Full variable domain (rest looked up from reference TRBV7-9 and TRBJ2-7): DTGVSQNPRHKITKRGQNVTFRCDPISEHNRLYWYRQTLGQGPEFLTYFQNEAQLEKSRLLSDRFSAERPKGSFSTLEIQRTEQGDSAMYLCSSSSRTGGGEQYFGPGTRLTVT.

The chain joins TRBV7-2 to TRBJ2-5; D is perhaps TRBD1 (5 bases). Germline assignment: CDR1 SGHTA and CDR2 FQGNSA. There are 13 residues in the CDR3. With 2 bases removed from V and 5 bases from J, the gap between germline ends came to 9 bases. The CDR3 here is CASSLNRGETQYF. CDR3 sequence (DNA): TGTGCCAGCAGCTTAAATAGGGGTGAGACCCAGTACTTC.

The V call is TRBV4-2, the J call TRBJ2-1; 16 positions match TRBD2. The CDR3 runs 17 residues. CDR1 and CDR2 (germline): LGHNA, YNFKEQ. V shed 0 bases and J 14 bases; nucleotides not matched to a gene: 10. The CDR3 loop is CASSQDLSGTSGGAEFF. In nucleotides, the CDR3 is TGTGCCAGCAGCCAAGATCTTTCGGGGACTAGCGGGGGGGCCGAGTTCTTC.

V is TRBV2 and J is TRBJ1-2, with 12 bases aligning to TRBD1. The V segment lost 4 bases and the J segment 7 bases; nucleotides outside the gene matches: 1. Germline CDR1 and CDR2: SNHLY and FYNNEI. The CDR3 sequence is 13 residues long. Written as DNA, the CDR3 is TGTGCCAGCAGTGGGGGACAGGGGGCTGGCTACACCTTC. It codes for CASSGGQGAGYTF. Using reference TRBV2 and TRBJ1-2 for the parts outside the CDR3, the full variable domain is EPEVTQTPSHQVTQMGQEVILRCVPISNHLYFYWYRQILGQKVEFLVSFYNNEISEKSEIFDDQFSVERPDGSNFTLKIRSTKLEDSAMYFCASSGGQGAGYTFGSGTRLTVV.

V usage is TRBV28 and J usage is TRBJ2-5; 11 bases are shared with TRBD2. V lost 5 bases to trimming and J lost 2 bases; unmatched junction nucleotides: 4. CDR1 is MDHEN and CDR2 is SYDVKM in the germline V gene. The CDR3 length is 15 residues. CDR3 coding DNA: TGTGCCAGCAGTACTAGCGGGGGCGGTCAAGAGACCCAGTACTTC. It specifies CASSTSGGGQETQYF.

This chain connects TRBV11-2 to TRBJ1-2; D is possibly TRBD1 (6 bases). V was shortened by 5 bases and J by 6 bases, with 19 bases between the two germline ends. This CDR3 has 15 residues. Germline V gives CDR1 SGHAT, CDR2 FQNNGV. DNA of the CDR3: TGTGCCAGCAGCCAAAACAGGGATGGATTGGATGGCTACACCTTC. Residues: CASSQNRDGLDGYTF. Based on the CDR3 plus reference TRBV11-2 and TRBJ1-2, the full variable domain is EAGVAQSPRYKIIEKRQSVAFWCNPISGHATLYWYQQILGQGPKLLIQFQNNGVVDDSQLPKDRFSAERLKGVDSTLKIQPAKLEDSAVYLCASSQNRDGLDGYTFGSGTRLTVV.

The chain joins TRBV27 to TRBJ1-2, with D perhaps matching TRBD1 (5 bases). From germline, CDR1 is MNHEY and CDR2 SMNVEV (reference sequence). This CDR3 is built from 14 residues. The V end lost 4 bases, the J end lost 4 bases, and 13 bases lay between the germline ends. The CDR3 DNA reads as TGTGCCAGCAGTTCGGGACTTGGGGCCTATGGCTACACCTTC. This codes for CASSSGLGAYGYTF.

The rearrangement links TRBV18 to TRBJ2-7, with 7 bases fitting TRBD1. J gave up 5 bases and V 6 bases, and 7 bases lay outside the gene matches. CDR1 is KGHSH and CDR2 is LQKENI in the germline V gene. The CDR3 has 13 amino acids. The CDR3 region is CASSRGGPDEQYF. For the CDR3, the DNA is TGTGCCAGCTCCCGAGGGGGCCCGGACGAGCAGTACTTC.

This clone was recorded many times. The rearrangement links TRBV5-1 to TRBJ2-5; the match to TRBD2 covers 13 bases. Germline assignment: CDR1 SGHRS and CDR2 YFSETQ. This CDR3 region has 16 residues. J lost 5 bases, V lost 3 bases, and 7 bases had no gene match. Here the CDR3 DNA reads TGCGCCAGCAGCTACGGACTAGCGGGGGTAAGGGAGACCCAGTACTTC. It specifies CASSYGLAGVRETQYF.

The V gene is TRBV7-8, the J gene TRBJ2-7, with D unresolved. The CDR3 is made up of 12 amino acids. CDR1 and CDR2 from the germline V gene are SGHVS and FQNEAQ. Trimming removed 6 bases from V and 7 bases from J, with 13 bases in between. Here the CDR3 DNA reads TGTGCCAGCAGTAGACACGAAATGGAGCAGTACTTC. Protein product: CASSRHEMEQYF.

As regards this clone: Different DNA sequences within this sample yield the same CDR3. The gene calls are TRBV4-2 and TRBJ1-3, with D uncertain. The CDR3 extends over 13 amino acids. Germline loops: CDR1 LGHNA, CDR2 YNFKEQ. The V end lost 3 bases, the J end lost 2 bases, and 5 bases lay between the germline ends. CDR3 in DNA: TGTGCCAGCAGCCAGGCCGCTGGAAACACCATATATTTT. Translated, it gives CASSQAAGNTIYF.

This chain connects TRBV11-3 to TRBJ2-1; 14 nucleotides match TRBD2. This CDR3 has 20 amino acids. Per germline, CDR1 SGHNT and CDR2 YENEEA. The junction had 16 bases not matched to a gene; V was cut back by 3 bases and J by 6 bases. The CDR3 DNA reads as TGTGCCAGCAGCTTTCCCCAGAAGGGACTAGCGGGGGACTACCTCAATGAGCAGTTCTTC. It translates to CASSFPQKGLAGDYLNEQFF.

This clone has just one count. One end of the junction fails to match germline, which may point to a read error. The V and J genes are TRBV7-9 and TRBJ1-1; 9 nucleotides line up with TRBD1. The CDR3 sequence is 14 residues long. CDR1 and CDR2 from the germline V gene are SEHNR and FQNEAQ (reference sequence). CDR3 bases: TGTTCCAGCAGCCAGCGACAGGGGGACACCGAAGCTTTCTTT. This sequence encodes CSSSQRQGDTEAFF.

The rearrangement joins TRBV6-5 to TRBJ2-3; D not resolved. From germline, CDR1 is MNHEY and CDR2 SVGAGI. The CDR3 length is 13 residues. V was clipped by 5 bases and J by 2 bases, with 8 bases between them. The CDR3 protein is CASSVDTTDTQYF. The CDR3 nucleotides read TGTGCCAGCAGTGTAGACACCACAGATACGCAGTATTTT.

The rearrangement uses TRBV19 and TRBJ2-7; perhaps TRBD2 as D (6 bases). The CDR3 loop spans 14 amino acids. Trimming took off 7 bases at V and 6 bases at J, with 19 bases between the two ends. Germline CDR1 LNHDA, CDR2 SQIVND (reference sequence). For the CDR3, the DNA is TGTGCCAGTATCGACCGGGAGCCGGGGCGCGAGCAGTACTTC. Translated, it gives CASIDREPGREQYF.

In its sample, this clone was seen once. The chain recombines TRBV7-2 with TRBJ1-1; maybe TRBD1 (5 bases). The length of the CDR3 is 14 residues. Germline CDR1 SGHTA, CDR2 FQGNSA. V lost 1 base to trimming and J lost 2 bases, with 8 bases between them. The CDR3: CASSLVQGNTEAFF. The CDR3, as DNA: TGTGCCAGCAGCTTAGTCCAGGGAAACACTGAAGCTTTCTTT. The variable domain in full, with the rest retrieved from reference TRBV7-2 and TRBJ1-1, is GAGVSQSPSNKVTEKGKDVELRCDPISGHTALYWYRQSLGQGLEFLIYFQGNSAPDKSGLPSDRFSAERTGGSVSTLTIQRTQQEDSAVYLCASSLVQGNTEAFFGQGTRLTVV.